This T cell receptor (beta chain) was identified during a study of identical twins. Study outcomes and limitations: Beta out-of-frame sequences showed weaker excess sharing between twins.

This clonotype was picked up many times. Its antigen is undetermined. Template switching added a universal primer site, and cDNA bore unique molecular identifiers. Using its own MiXCR run on the 5' RACE reads, TCRdb lists one record per CDR3 protein. Among roughly 280,000 distinct CDR3 sequences listed, just under 9.5% were seen once. Germline CDR1 reads MNHEY; CDR2 reads SMNVEV (reference sequence). Trimming left V 2 bases short and J 4 bases short, with 14 bases between. There are 15 residues in the CDR3. These sequences were also reported in another study, on yellow fever vaccine responses in identical twins.

The receptor was derived from a woman in her late teens or twenties in good health. This chain uses TRBV27 with TRBJ1-1; maybe TRBD1 (5 bases). Sequencing used CD8+ T cells sorted from blood. The CDR3 DNA reads as TGTGCCAGCAGTTTAATAGGGGCGGTAGGCACTGAAGCTTTCTTT. Encoded protein: CASSLIGAVGTEAFF.